A single sample is the source of the 10 T cell receptor beta chains below, sequenced in a study of breast tumors, draining lymph nodes, adjacent tissues. TCRdb passed the multiplex PCR reads through MiXCR, listing each CDR3 protein once. Here the sample spans some 100,000 distinct CDR3 sequences, 21% being singletons. Samples came from axillary lymph nodes draining the breast cancer. Sequenced: axillary lymph node tissue. The receptors come from a female donor with breast cancer. Some clones in this sample may be carry-over from other donors' samples.

This chain links TRBV18 with TRBJ1-5; no reliable D call. The CDR3 is 13 residues long. CDR1 is KGHSH, CDR2 LQKENI, per germline. Trimming cost V 4 bases and J 5 bases, with 9 bases left between them. This CDR3 is CASSRGRDQPQHF. The CDR3 coding sequence is TGTGCCAGCTCACGAGGGAGGGATCAGCCCCAGCATTTT.

This clonotype was recorded many times. This chain connects TRBV13 to TRBJ2-5, with 11 bases fitting TRBD2. Trimming took 5 bases from V and 5 from J; bases not matched to a gene: 10. The CDR3 consists of 16 residues. The germline gives CDR1 PRHDT, CDR2 FYEKMQ (reference sequence). The CDR3: CASSKGLAGKEETQYF. The CDR3 DNA is TGTGCCAGCAGCAAAGGACTAGCGGGTAAAGAGGAGACCCAGTACTTC.

Remarks on this clonotype: It may be a read error: a sequence one base away is much more abundant. The chain uses TRBV19 and TRBJ2-6; D perhaps matches TRBD2 (6 bases). Per germline, CDR1 LNHDA and CDR2 SQIVND (reference sequence). This CDR3 has 17 residues. CDR3 coding DNA: TGTGCCAGTACGGGGGTTGGGACGTTCTCTGGGGCCAACGTCCTGGCTTTC. Residues: CASTGVGTFSGANVLAF.

The sample holds a few counts of this clonotype. This chain joins TRBV6-1 and TRBJ2-6, with D maybe TRBD1 (6 bases). Between the trimmed V and J ends, which lost 6 bases and 0 bases, there was a span of 12 bases. CDR3 length: 16 residues. Germline lookup yields CDR1 MNHNS and CDR2 SASEGT. CDR3 nucleotides: TGTGCCAGCAGAATAACAGGGTACTCTGGGGCCAACGTCCTGACTTTC. Its protein product is CASRITGYSGANVLTF.

Concerning this clonotype: Given a much more abundant clone one base away, this may be a read error. V gene TRBV5-1 combines with J gene TRBJ1-4; D is uncertain. Germline assignment: CDR1 SGHRS and CDR2 YFSETQ. The CDR3 has 14 amino acids. CDR3 nucleotides: TGCGCCAGCAGCCAAGCTGCGGTTAATGAAAAACCGTTTTTT. It yields the protein CASSQAAVNEKPFF.

The gene calls are TRBV24-1 and TRBJ2-7; D is uncertain. V dropped 2 bases and J dropped 2 bases, with 12 bases sitting between them. CDR3 length: 15 amino acids. CDR1 KGHDR and CDR2 SFDVKD come from the germline V gene. The CDR3 sequence: CATSDSPPGAYEQYF. The CDR3 DNA sequence: TGTGCCACCAGTGATTCCCCTCCTGGGGCCTACGAGCAGTACTTC.

This clonotype was seen at least ten times. The gene calls are TRBV7-3 and TRBJ2-7; D gene ambiguous. This CDR3 is built from 13 residues. V lost 2 bases and J 4 bases, leaving 9 bases between the germline ends. Germline assignment: CDR1 SGHTA and CDR2 FQGTGA. In nucleotides, the CDR3 is TGTGCCAGCAGCTTAGGGTTGGGGTACGAGCAGTACTTC. It specifies CASSLGLGYEQYF.

This clonotype was counted ten times or more. The gene calls are TRBV7-3 and TRBJ2-1, with 7 bases that match TRBD1. Germline V gene data show CDR1 as SGHTA and CDR2 as FQGTGA. CDR3 length: 15 amino acids. V was pared by 2 bases and J by 7 bases, with 8 bases of the junction left unmatched. Here the CDR3 DNA reads TGTGCCAGCAGCTTAGTTCCGACAGGGCCGAATGAGCAGTTCTTC. Protein product: CASSLVPTGPNEQFF.

The J gene is TRBJ1-1, the V gene TRBV30, with a possible D match to TRBD1 (6 bases). The germline V and J ends were trimmed by 5 bases and 8 bases, with 9 bases remaining between them. The CDR3 is 10 amino acids. Germline lookup yields CDR1 GTSNPN and CDR2 SVGIG (reference sequence). CDR3 loop: CAWGTGEAFF. Here the CDR3 DNA reads TGTGCCTGGGGTACAGGGGAAGCTTTCTTT.

This clonotype was detected many times. V is TRBV7-3 and J is TRBJ2-1; 11 nucleotides match TRBD2. V dropped 4 bases and J dropped 4; count of bases not matched to a gene: 3. CDR1 SGHTA and CDR2 FQGTGA come from the germline V gene. The CDR3 totals 15 residues. Here the CDR3 reads CASSSGTSGYNEQFF. The CDR3 nucleotides read TGTGCCAGCAGCTCAGGGACTAGCGGTTACAATGAGCAGTTCTTC.